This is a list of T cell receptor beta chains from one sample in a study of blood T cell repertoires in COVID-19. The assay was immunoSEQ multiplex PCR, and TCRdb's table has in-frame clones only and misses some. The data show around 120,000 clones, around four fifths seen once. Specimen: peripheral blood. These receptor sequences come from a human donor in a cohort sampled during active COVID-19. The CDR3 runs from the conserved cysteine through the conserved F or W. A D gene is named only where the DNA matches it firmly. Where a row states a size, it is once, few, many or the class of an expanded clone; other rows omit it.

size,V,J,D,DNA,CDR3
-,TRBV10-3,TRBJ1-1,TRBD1,TGTGCCATCAGTCAGGGGGCGGGGAACACTGAAGCTTTCTTT,CAISQGAGNTEAFF
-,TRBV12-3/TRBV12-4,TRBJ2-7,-,TGTGCCAGCAGTTTGACAGTCTCCTACGAGCAGTACTTC,CASSLTVSYEQYF
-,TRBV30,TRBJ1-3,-,TGTGCCTGGAGTGTTACAGGGCTCTCTGGAAACACCATATATTTT,CAWSVTGLSGNTIYF
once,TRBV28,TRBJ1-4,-,TGTGCCAGCAGTTTTCGGGGCGGGGCTAGGGAAAAACTGTTTTTT,CASSFRGGAREKLFF
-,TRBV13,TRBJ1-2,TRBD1,TGTGCCAGCAGCCAAACAGGGGTTGACTATGGCTACACCTTC,CASSQTGVDYGYTF
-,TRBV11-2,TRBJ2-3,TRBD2,TGTGCCAGCAGCTTCGGGACTACGACAGATACGCAGTATTTT,CASSFGTTTDTQYF
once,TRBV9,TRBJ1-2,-,TGTGCCAGCAGCGTAGCTTACGGGAACTATGGCTACACCTTC,CASSVAYGNYGYTF
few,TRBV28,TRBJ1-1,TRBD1,TGTGCCAGCAGAAAATGGAGACAGGGGGGAATGAACACTGAAGCTTTCTTT,CASRKWRQGGMNTEAFF
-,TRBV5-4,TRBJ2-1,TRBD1,TGTGCCAGCAGCGGTACAGGGGGTATCAATGAGCAGTTCTTC,CASSGTGGINEQFF
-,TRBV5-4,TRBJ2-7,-,TGTGCCAGCAGCTTTGGCAGGGGCTCCTACGAGCAGTACTTC,CASSFGRGSYEQYF
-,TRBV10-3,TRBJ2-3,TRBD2,TGTGCCGCCGCTAGCGGGGGGGCTGATACGCAGTATTTT,CAAASGGADTQYF
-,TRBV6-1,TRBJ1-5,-,TGTGCCAGCAGTGAGACAGCTCAGCCCCAGCATTTT,CASSETAQPQHF
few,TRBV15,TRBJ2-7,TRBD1,TGTGCCACCAGCAGAGGAGAACAGGGGGCGATGACCTACGAGCAGTACTTC,CATSRGEQGAMTYEQYF
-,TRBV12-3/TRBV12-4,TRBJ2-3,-,TGTGCCAGCAGTTTTGAGACAGCTACGCAGTATTTT,CASSFETATQYF
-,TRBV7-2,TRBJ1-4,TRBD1,TGTGCCAGCACCCCTGGGGGGACAGGGGATGAAAAACTGTTTTTT,CASTPGGTGDEKLFF
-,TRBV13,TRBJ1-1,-,TGTGCCAGCAGCCCTTATTACAGGACTGAAGCTTTCTTT,CASSPYYRTEAFF
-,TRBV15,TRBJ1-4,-,TGTGCCACCAGCAGAGGGACGTCAGGGAAAAATGAAAAACTGTTTTTT,CATSRGTSGKNEKLFF
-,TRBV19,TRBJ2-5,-,TGTGCCAGTAGGCGACAGCCTAGAGAGACCCAGTACTTC,CASRRQPRETQYF
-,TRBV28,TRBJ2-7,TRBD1,TGTGCCAGCAGTTCAATCCCGGACAGGGGGCAAGAGCAGTACTTC,CASSSIPDRGQEQYF
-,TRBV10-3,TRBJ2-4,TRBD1,TGTGCCACCCAGATGGGGACAGGGTCGAGAAACATTCAGTACTTC,CATQMGTGSRNIQYF
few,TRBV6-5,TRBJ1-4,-,TGTGCCAGCAGAACAGGGCCGGGGGAAAAACTGTTTTTT,CASRTGPGEKLFF
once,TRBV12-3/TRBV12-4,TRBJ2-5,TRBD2,TGTGCCAGCAGAGAGTCCCCGGGACTAGCGTGGCACTTC,CASRESPGLAWHF
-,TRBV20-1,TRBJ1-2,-,TGCAGTGCGGTTAAGATGGGCGGCTACACCTTC,CSAVKMGGYTF
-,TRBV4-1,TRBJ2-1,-,TGCGCCAGCAGCAAACTCACTAGTGCCGGCGATGAGCAGTTCTTC,CASSKLTSAGDEQFF
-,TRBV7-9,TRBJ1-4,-,TGTGCCAGCAGCCCGACAGGAAGGAAAGTTGAAAAACTGTTTTTT,CASSPTGRKVEKLFF
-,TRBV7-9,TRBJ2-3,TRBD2,TGTGCCAGCAGCCCCCGAGGGAGGGCCGAGGATACGCAGTATTTT,CASSPRGRAEDTQYF
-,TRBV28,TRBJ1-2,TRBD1,TGTGCCAGCAGTTTTACTAGGGGGCGAGATGGCTACACCTTC,CASSFTRGRDGYTF